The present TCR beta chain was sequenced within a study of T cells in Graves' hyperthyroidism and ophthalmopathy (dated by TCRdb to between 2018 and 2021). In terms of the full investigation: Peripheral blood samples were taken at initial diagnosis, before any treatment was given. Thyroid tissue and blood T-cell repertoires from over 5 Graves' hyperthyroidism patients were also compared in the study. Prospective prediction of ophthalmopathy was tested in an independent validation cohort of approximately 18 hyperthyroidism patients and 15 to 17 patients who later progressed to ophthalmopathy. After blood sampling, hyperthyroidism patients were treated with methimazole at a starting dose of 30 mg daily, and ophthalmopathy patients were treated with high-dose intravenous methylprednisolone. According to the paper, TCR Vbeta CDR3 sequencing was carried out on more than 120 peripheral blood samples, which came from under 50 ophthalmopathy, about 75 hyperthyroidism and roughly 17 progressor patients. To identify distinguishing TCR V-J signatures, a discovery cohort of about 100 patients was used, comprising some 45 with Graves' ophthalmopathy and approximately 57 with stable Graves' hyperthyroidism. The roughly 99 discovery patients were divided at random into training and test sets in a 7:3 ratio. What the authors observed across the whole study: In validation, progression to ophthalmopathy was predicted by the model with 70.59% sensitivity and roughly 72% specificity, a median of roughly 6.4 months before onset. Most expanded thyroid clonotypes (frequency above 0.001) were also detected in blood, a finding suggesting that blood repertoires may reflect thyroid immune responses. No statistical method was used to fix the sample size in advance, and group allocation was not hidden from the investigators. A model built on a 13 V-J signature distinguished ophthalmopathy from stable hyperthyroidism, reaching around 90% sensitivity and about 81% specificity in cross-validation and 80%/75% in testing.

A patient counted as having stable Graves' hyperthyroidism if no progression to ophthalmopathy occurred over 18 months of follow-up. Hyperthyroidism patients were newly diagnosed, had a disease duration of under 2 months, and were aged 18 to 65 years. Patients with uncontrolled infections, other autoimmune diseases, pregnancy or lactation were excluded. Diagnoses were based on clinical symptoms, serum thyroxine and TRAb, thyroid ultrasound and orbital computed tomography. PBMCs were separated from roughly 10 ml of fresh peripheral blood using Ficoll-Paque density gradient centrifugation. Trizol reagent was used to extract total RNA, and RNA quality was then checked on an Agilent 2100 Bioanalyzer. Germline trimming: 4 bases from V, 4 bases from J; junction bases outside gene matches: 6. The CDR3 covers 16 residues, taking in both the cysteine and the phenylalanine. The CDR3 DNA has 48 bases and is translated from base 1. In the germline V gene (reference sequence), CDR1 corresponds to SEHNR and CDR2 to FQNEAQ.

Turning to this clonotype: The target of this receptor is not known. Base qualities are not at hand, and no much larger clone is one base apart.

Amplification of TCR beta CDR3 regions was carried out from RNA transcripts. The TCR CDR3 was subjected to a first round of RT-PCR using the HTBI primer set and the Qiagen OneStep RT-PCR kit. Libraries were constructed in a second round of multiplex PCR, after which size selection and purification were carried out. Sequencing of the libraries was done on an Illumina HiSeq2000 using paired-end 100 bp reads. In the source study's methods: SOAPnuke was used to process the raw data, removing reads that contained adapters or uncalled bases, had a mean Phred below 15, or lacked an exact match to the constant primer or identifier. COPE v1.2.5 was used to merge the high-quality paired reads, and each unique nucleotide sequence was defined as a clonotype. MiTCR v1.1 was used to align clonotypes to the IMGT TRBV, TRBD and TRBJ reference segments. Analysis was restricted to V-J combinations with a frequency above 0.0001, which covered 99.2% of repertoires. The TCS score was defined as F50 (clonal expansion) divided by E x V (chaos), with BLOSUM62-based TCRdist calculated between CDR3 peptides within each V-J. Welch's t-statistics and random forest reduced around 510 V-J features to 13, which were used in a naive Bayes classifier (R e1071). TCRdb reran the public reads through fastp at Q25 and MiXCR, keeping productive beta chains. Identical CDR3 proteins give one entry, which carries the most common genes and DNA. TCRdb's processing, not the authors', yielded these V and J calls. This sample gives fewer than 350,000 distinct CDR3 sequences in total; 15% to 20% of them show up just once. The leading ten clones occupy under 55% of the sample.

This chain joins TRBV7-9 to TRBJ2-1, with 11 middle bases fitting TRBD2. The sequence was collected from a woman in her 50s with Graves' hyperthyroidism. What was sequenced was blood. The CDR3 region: CASSSTSGAIYNEQFF. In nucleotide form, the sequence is TGTGCCAGCAGCTCGACTAGCGGGGCGATATACAATGAGCAGTTCTTC.